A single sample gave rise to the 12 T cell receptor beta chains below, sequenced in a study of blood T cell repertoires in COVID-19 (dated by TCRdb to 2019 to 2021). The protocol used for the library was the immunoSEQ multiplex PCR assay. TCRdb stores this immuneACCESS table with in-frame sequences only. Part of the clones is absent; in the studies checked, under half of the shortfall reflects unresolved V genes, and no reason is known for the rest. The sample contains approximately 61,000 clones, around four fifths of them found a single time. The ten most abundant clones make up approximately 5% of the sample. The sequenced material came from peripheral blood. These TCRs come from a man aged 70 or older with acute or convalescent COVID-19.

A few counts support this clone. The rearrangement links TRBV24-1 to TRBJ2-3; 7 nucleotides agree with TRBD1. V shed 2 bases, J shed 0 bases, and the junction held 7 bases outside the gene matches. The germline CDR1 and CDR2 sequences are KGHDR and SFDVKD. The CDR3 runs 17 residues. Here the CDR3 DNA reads TGTGCCACCAGTGATTGTGGGACAGTCTCTAGCACAGATACGCAGTATTTT. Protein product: CATSDCGTVSSTDTQYF.

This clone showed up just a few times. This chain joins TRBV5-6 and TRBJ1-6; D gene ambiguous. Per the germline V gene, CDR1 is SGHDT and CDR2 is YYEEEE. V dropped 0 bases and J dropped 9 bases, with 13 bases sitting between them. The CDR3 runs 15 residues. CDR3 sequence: CASSLAEGRGSPLHF. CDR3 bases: TGTGCCAGCAGCTTGGCTGAGGGTCGCGGTTCACCCCTCCACTTT.

The CDR3 loop is CASSEYWGETYEQYF. The CDR3 nucleotides read TGTGCCAGCAGTGAGTATTGGGGGGAAACCTACGAGCAGTACTTC. The V call is TRBV2, the J call TRBJ2-7; D may be TRBD2 (6 bases). The CDR3 length is 15 residues. Looked up from germline, CDR1 is SNHLY and CDR2 is FYNNEI. Trimming shortened V by 3 bases and J by 2 bases, and 14 bases separated the two germline ends.

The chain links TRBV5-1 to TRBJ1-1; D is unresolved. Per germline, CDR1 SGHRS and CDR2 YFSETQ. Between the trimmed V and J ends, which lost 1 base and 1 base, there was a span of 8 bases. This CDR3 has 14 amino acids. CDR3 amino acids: CASSLHRQNTEAFF. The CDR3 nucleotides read TGCGCCAGCAGCTTGCATAGACAGAACACTGAAGCTTTCTTT.

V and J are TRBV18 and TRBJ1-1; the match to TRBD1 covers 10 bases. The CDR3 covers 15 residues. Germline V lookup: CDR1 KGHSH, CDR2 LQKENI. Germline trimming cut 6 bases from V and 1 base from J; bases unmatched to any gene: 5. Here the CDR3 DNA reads TGTGCCAGCTCGAGCGGGACAGGGGCGAACACTGAAGCTTTCTTT. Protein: CASSSGTGANTEAFF.

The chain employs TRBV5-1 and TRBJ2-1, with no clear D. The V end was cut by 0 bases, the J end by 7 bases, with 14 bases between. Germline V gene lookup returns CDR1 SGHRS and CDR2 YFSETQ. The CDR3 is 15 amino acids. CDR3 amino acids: CASSLEAERGNEQFF. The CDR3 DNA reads TGCGCCAGCAGCTTGGAGGCCGAGCGAGGTAATGAGCAGTTCTTC.

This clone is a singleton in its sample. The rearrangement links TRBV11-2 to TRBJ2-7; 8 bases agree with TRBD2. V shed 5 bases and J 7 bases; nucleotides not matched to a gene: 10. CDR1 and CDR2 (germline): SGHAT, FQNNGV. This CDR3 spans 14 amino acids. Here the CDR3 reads CASSNTGGGGEQYF. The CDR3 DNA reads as TGTGCCAGCAGCAACACGGGGGGCGGGGGGGAGCAGTACTTC.

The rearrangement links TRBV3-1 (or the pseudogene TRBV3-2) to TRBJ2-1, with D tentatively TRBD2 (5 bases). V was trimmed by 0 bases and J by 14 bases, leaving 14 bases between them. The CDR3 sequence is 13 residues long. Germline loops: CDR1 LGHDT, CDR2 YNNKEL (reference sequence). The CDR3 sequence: CASSQDRLGEKFF. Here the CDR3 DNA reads TGTGCCAGCAGCCAAGATCGGCTTGGGGAGAAGTTCTTC.

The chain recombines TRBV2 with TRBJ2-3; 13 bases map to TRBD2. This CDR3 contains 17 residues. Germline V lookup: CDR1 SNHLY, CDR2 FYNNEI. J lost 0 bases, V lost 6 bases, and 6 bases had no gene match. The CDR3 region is CASSVLAGGPSTDTQYF. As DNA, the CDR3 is TGTGCCAGCAGCGTACTAGCGGGGGGGCCGAGCACAGATACGCAGTATTTT.

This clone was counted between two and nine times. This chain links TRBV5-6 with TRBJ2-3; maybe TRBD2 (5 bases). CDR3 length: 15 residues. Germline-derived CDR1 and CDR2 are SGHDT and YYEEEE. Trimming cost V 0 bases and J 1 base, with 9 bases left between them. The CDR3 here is CASSLVLAGTDTQYF. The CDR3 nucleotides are TGTGCCAGCAGCTTGGTGCTAGCCGGCACAGATACGCAGTATTTT. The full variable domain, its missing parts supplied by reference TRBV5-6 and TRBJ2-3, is DAGVTQSPTHLIKTRGQQVTLRCSPKSGHDTVSWYQQALGQGPQFIFQYYEEEERQRGNFPDRFSGHQFPNYSSELNVNALLLGDSALYLCASSLVLAGTDTQYFGPGTRLTVL.

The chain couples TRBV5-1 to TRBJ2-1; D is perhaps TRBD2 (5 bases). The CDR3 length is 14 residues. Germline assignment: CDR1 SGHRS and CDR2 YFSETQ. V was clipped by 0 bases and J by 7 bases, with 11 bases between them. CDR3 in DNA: TGCGCCAGCAGCTTGGATCCCGGGGTTAATGAGCAGTTCTTC. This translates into CASSLDPGVNEQFF. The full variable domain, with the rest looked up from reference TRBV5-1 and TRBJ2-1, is KAGVTQTPRYLIKTRGQQVTLSCSPISGHRSVSWYQQTPGQGLQFLFEYFSETQRNKGNFPGRFSGRQFSNSRSEMNVSTLELGDSALYLCASSLDPGVNEQFFGPGTRLTVL.

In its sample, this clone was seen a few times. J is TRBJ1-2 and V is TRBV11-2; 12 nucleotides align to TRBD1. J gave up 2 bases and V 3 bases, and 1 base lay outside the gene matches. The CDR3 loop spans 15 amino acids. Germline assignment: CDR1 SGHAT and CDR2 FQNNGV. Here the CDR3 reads CASSFGTGGNYGYTF. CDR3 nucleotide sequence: TGTGCCAGCAGCTTCGGGACAGGGGGCAACTATGGCTACACCTTC.